The T cell receptor beta chain described here comes from a study of cytomegalovirus exposure and HLA in healthy donors. 60 Vbeta and 13 Jbeta primers were used in PCR. Clones were sequenced by immunoSEQ multiplex PCR, and TCRdb holds only the in-frame ones, with some missing. The sample shows some 190,000 clones, roughly 76% of them seen only once. This CDR3 is 19 amino acids long. The germline V gene has CDR1 SGHRS and CDR2 YFSETQ. The V segment lost 3 bases and the J segment 1 base; nucleotides outside the gene matches: 11. This chain uses TRBV5-1 with TRBJ2-4, with 12 bases lining up with TRBD2. This TCR was recovered from a woman aged 30 to 39 in good health and CMV-seropositive. Material: PBMCs. The CDR3 here is CASSSGLAGLGGAKNIQYF. The CDR3 coding sequence is TGCGCCAGCAGCTCCGGACTAGCGGGATTGGGGGGGGCCAAAAACATTCAGTACTTC.